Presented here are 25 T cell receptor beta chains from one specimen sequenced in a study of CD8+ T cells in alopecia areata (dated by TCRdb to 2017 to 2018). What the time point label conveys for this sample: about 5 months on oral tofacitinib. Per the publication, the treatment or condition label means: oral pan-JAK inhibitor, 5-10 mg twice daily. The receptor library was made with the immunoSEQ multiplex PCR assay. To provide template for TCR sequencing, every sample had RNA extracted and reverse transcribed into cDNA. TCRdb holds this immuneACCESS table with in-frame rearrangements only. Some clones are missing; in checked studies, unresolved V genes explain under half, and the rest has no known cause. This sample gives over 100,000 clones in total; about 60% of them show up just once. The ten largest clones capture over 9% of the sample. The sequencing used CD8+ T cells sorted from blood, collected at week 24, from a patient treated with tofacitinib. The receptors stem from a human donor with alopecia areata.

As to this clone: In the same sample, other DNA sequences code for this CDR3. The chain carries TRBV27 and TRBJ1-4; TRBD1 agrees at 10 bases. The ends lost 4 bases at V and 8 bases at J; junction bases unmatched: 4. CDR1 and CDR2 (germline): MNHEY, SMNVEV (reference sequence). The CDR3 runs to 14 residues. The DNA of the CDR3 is TGTGCCAGCAGTTGGACAGGGGGGAACGAAAAACTGTTTTTT. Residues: CASSWTGGNEKLFF.

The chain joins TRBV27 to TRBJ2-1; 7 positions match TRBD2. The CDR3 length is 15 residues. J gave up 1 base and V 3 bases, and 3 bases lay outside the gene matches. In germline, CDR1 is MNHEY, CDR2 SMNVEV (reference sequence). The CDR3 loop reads CASSFGAGSYNEQFF. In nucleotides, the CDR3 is TGTGCCAGCAGTTTCGGAGCGGGATCCTACAATGAGCAGTTCTTC.

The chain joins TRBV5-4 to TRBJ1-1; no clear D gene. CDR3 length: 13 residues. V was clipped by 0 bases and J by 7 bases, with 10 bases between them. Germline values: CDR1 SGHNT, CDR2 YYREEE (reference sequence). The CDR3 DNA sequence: TGTGCCAGCAGCTTGGTTTCAGAGAGTGAAGCTTTCTTT. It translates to CASSLVSESEAFF.

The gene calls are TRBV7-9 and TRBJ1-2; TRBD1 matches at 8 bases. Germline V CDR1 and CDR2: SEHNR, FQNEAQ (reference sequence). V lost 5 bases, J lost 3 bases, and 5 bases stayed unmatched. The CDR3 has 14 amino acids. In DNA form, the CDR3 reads TGTGCCAGCAGCACAGGACAGGGACACTATGGCTACACCTTC. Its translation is CASSTGQGHYGYTF.

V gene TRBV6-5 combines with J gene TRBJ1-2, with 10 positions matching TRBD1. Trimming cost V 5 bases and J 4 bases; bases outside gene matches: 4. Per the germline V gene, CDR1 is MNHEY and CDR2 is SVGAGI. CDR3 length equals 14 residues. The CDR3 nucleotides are TGTGCCAGCAGTACCGGGACAGGGGTCTATGGCTACACCTTC. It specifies CASSTGTGVYGYTF.

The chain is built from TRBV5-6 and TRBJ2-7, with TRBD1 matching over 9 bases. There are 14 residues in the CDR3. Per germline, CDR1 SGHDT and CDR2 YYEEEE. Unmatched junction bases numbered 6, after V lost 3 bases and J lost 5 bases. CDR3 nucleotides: TGTGCCAGCAGCTGGGGGACAGGGTTCCACGAGCAGTACTTC. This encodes CASSWGTGFHEQYF.

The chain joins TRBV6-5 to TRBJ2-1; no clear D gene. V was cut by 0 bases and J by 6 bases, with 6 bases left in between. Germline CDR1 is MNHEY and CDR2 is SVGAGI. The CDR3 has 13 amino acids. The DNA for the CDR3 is TGTGCCAGCAGTTACTCGATGGCCAATGAGCAGTTCTTC. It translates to CASSYSMANEQFF.

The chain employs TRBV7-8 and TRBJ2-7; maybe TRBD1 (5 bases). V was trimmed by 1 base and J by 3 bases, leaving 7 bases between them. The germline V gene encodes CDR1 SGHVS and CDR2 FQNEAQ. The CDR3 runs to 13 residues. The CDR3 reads CASSLGQNYEQYF. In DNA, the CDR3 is TGTGCCAGCAGCTTAGGACAGAACTACGAGCAGTACTTC.

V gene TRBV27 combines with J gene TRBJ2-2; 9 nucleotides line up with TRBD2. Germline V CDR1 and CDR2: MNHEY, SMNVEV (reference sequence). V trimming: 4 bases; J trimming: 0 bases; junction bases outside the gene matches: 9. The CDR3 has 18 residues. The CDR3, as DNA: TGTGCCAGCAGTTATCAAGGGCTAGCGGGGCCGAACACCGGGGAGCTGTTTTTT. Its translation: CASSYQGLAGPNTGELFF.

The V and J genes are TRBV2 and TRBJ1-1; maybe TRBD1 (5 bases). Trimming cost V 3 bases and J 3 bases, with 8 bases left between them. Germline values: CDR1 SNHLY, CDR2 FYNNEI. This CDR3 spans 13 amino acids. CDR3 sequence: CASSDQGDTEAFF. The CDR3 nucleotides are TGTGCCAGCAGTGACCAGGGAGACACTGAAGCTTTCTTT. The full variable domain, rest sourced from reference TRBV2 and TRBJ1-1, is EPEVTQTPSHQVTQMGQEVILRCVPISNHLYFYWYRQILGQKVEFLVSFYNNEISEKSEIFDDQFSVERPDGSNFTLKIRSTKLEDSAMYFCASSDQGDTEAFFGQGTRLTVV.

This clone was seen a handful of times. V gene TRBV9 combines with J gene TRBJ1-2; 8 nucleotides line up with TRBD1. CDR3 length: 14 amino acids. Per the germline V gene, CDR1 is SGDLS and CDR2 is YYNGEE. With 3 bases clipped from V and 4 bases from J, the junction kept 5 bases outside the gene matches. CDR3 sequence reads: CASSAPGQGYGYTF. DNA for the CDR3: TGTGCCAGCAGCGCCCCCGGACAGGGCTATGGCTACACCTTC.

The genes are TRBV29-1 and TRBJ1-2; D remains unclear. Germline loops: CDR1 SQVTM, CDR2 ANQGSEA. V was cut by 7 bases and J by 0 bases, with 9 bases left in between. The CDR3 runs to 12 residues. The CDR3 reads CSARQANYGYTF. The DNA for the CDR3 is TGCAGCGCCCGTCAGGCTAACTATGGCTACACCTTC.

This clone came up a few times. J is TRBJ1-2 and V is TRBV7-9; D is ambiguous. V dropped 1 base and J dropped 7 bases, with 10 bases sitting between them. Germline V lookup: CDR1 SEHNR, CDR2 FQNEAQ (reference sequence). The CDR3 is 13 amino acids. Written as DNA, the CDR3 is TGTGCCAGCAGCTTAGGAGCCTCGGGTGGCTACACCTTC. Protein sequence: CASSLGASGGYTF. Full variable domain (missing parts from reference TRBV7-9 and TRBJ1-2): DTGVSQNPRHKITKRGQNVTFRCDPISEHNRLYWYRQTLGQGPEFLTYFQNEAQLEKSRLLSDRFSAERPKGSFSTLEIQRTEQGDSAMYLCASSLGASGGYTFGSGTRLTVV.

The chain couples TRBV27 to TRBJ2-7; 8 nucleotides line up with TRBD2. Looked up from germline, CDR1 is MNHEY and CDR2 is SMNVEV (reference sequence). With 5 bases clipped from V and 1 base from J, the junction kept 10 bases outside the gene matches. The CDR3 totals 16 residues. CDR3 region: CASSPSTGGRSYEQYF. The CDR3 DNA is TGTGCCAGCAGTCCCTCGACGGGGGGGAGGTCCTACGAGCAGTACTTC.

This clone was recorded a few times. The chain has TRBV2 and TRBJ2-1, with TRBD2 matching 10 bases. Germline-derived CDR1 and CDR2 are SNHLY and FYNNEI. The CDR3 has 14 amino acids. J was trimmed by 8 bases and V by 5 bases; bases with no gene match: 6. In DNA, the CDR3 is TGTGCCAGCAGTCACGAGCGGGGGGGCCATGAGCAGTTCTTC. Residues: CASSHERGGHEQFF.

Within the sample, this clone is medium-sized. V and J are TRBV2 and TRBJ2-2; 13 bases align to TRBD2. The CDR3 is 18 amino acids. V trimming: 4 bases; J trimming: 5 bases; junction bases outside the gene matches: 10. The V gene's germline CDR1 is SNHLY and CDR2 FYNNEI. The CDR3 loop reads CASSAPEGLAGPTGELFF. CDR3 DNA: TGTGCCAGCAGTGCCCCAGAGGGACTAGCGGGGCCGACCGGGGAGCTGTTTTTT.

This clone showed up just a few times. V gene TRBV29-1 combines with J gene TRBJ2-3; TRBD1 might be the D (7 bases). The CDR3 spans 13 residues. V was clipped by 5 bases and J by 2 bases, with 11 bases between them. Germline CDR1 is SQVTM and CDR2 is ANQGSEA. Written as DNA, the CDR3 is TGCAGCGTTCAGGGGGGATCCACAGATACGCAGTATTTT. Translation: CSVQGGSTDTQYF.

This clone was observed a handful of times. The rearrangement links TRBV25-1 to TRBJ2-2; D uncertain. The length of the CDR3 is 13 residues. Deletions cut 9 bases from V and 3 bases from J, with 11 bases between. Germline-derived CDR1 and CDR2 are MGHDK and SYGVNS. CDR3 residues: CASREGYTGELFF. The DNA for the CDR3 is TGTGCCAGTAGGGAAGGGTACACCGGGGAGCTGTTTTTT.

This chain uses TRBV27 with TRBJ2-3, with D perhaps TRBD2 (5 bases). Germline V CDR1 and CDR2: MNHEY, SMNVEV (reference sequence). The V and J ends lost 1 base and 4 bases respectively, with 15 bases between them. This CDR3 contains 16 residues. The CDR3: CASSLWPGGRADTQYF. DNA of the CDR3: TGTGCCAGCAGTTTATGGCCCGGAGGTAGAGCAGATACGCAGTATTTT.

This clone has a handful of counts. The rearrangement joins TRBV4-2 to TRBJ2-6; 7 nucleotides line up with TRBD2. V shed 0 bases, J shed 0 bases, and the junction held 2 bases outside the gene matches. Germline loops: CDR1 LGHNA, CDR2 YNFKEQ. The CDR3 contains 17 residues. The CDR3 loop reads CASSQDGTNSGANVLTF. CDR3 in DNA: TGTGCCAGCAGCCAAGATGGGACTAACTCTGGGGCCAACGTCCTGACTTTC.

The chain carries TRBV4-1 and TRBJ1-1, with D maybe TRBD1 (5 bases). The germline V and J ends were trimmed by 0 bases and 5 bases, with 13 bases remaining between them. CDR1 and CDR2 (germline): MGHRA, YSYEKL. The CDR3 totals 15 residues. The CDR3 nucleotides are TGCGCCAGCAGCCAAGATCCAGGGTTGGTTACTGAAGCTTTCTTT. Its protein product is CASSQDPGLVTEAFF.

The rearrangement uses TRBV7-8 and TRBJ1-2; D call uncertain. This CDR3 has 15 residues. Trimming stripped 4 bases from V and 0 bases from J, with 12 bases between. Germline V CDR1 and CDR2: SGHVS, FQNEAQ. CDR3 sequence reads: CASSSDGDPNYGYTF. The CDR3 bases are TGTGCCAGCAGCTCCGACGGAGACCCTAACTATGGCTACACCTTC.

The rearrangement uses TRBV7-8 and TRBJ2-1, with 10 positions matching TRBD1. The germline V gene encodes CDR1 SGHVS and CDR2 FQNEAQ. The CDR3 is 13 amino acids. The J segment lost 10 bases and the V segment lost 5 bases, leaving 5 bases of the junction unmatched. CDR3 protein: CASSAGTGVEQFF. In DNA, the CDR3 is TGTGCCAGCAGCGCAGGGACAGGGGTCGAGCAGTTCTTC.

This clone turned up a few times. The CDR3 sequence is CASSPSTVNTEAFF. CDR3 DNA: TGTGCCAGCAGTCCATCGACTGTGAACACTGAAGCTTTCTTT. The chain carries TRBV6-5 and TRBJ1-1; D call uncertain. Germline lookup yields CDR1 MNHEY and CDR2 SVGAGI. CDR3 length: 14 amino acids. The V gene lost 5 bases and the J gene lost 0 bases, with 10 bases spanning the gap.

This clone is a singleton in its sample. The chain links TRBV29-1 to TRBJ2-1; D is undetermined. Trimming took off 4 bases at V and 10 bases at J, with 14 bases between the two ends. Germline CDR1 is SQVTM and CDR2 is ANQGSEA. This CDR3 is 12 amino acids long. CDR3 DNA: TGCAGCGTTGGGCGACCGTCCCAAGAGCAGTTCTTC. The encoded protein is CSVGRPSQEQFF.